This T cell receptor (beta chain) was profiled in a study of blood T cell repertoires in COVID-19. Participants were placed into cohorts based on the clinical history they reported. The method was immunoSEQ multiplex PCR; TCRdb's version includes in-frame clones alone and lacks a portion of them. The sample includes approximately 300,000 clones, roughly 85% seen only once; the top ten take about 1.9%. The CDR3 sequence is 19 residues long. Germline loops: CDR1 MGHRA, CDR2 YSYEKL. V lost 0 bases and J 3 bases, leaving 21 bases between the germline ends. The sequenced sample consisted of PBMCs or T cells enriched from blood (not recorded which). The V call is TRBV4-1, the J call TRBJ1-3, with D tentatively TRBD1 (5 bases). The sequence was obtained from a woman in her twenties or thirties who had been exposed to COVID-19. The DNA of the CDR3 is TGCGCCAGCAGCCAAGATATAAGGTTGCGGGGGAATGTTGGAAACACCATATATTTT. Translating it yields CASSQDIRLRGNVGNTIYF.